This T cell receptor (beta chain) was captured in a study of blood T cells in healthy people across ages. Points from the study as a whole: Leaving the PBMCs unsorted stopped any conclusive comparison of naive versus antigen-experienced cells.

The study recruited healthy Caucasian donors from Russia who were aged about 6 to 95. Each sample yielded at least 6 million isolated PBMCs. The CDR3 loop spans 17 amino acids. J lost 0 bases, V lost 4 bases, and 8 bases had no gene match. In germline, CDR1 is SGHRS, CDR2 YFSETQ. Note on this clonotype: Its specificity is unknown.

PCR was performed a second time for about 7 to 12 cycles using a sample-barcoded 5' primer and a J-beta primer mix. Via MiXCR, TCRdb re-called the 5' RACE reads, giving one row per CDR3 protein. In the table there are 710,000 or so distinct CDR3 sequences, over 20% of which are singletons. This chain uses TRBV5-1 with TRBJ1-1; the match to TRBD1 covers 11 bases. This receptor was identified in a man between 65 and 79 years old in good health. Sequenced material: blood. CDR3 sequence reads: CASSPGTGGLMNTEAFF. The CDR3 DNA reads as TGCGCCAGCAGCCCCGGGACAGGGGGACTCATGAACACTGAAGCTTTCTTT.